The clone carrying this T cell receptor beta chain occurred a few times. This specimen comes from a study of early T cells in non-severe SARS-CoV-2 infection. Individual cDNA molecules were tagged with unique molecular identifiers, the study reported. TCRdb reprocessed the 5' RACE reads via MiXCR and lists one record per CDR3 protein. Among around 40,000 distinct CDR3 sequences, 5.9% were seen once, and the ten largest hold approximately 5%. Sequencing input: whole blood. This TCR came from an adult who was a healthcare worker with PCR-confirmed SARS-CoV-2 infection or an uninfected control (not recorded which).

The DNA for the CDR3 is TGTGCCAGCATCTCGGGACAGTCCTACGAGCAGTACTTC. This gives the protein CASISGQSYEQYF. The rearrangement joins TRBV25-1 to TRBJ2-7; 7 nucleotides align to TRBD1. The germline CDR1 and CDR2 sequences are MGHDK and SYGVNS. V dropped 7 bases and J dropped 1; count of bases not matched to a gene: 4. This CDR3 spans 13 amino acids.